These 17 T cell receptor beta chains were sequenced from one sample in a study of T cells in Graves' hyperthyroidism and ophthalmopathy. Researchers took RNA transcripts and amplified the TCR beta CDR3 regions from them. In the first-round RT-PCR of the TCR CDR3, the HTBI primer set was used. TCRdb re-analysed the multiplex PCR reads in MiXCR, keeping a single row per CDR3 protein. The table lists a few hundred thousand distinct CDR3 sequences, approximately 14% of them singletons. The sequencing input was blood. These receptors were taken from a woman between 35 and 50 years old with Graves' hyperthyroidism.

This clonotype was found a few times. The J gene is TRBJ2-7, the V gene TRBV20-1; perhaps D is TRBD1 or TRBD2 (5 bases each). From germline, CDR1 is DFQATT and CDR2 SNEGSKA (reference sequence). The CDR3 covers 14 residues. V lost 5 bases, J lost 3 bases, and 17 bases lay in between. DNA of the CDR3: TGCAGTGCTGGGGCGAGGGACGGATACTACGAGCAGTACTTC. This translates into CSAGARDGYYEQYF.

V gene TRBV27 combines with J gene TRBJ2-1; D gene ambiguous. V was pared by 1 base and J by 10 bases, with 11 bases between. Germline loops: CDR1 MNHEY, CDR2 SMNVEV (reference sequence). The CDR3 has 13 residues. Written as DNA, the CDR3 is TGTGCCAGCAGTTTATGGCCTGAAAGGGAGCAGTTCTTC. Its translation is CASSLWPEREQFF.

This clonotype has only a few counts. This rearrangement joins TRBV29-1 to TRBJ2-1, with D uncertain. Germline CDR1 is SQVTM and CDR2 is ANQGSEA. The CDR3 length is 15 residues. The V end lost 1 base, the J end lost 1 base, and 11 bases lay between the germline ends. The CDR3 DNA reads TGCAGCGTTGAAGTTGGGGTGGGGTCCTACAATGAGCAGTTCTTC. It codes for CSVEVGVGSYNEQFF.

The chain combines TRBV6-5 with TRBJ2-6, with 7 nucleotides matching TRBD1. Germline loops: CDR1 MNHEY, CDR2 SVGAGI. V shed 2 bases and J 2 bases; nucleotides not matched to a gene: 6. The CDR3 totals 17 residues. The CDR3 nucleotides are TGTGCCAGCAGTTACACCCGACAGGGTACTGGGGCCAACGTCCTGACTTTC. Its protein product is CASSYTRQGTGANVLTF.

CDR3 in amino acids: CASLPPQAGDNEQFF. The DNA of the CDR3 is TGTGCCAGCCTACCCCCCCAGGCAGGGGACAATGAGCAGTTCTTC. J is TRBJ2-1 and V is TRBV7-9; D perhaps matches TRBD1 (6 bases). The V gene's germline CDR1 is SEHNR and CDR2 FQNEAQ (reference sequence). CDR3 size: 15 residues. Trimming pared 8 bases from V and 5 bases from J, leaving 19 bases between.

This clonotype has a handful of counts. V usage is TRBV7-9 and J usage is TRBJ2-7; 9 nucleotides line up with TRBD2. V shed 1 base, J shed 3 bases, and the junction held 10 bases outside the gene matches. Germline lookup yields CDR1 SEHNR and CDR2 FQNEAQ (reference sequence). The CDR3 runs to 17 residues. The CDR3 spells CASSLERGLASDYEQYF. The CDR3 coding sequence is TGTGCCAGCAGCTTAGAGAGAGGACTAGCGTCTGACTACGAGCAGTACTTC.

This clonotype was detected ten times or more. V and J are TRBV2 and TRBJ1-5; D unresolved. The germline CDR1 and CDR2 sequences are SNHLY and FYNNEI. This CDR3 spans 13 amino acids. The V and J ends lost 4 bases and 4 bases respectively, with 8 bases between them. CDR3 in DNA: TGTGCCAGCAGTGCGGGCAGAAATCAGCCCCAGCATTTT. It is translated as CASSAGRNQPQHF.

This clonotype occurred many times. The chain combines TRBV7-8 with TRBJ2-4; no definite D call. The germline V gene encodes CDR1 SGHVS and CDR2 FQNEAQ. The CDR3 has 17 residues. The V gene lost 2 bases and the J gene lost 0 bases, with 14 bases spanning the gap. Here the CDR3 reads CASSLRDVGLAKNIQYF. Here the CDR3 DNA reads TGTGCCAGCAGCTTAAGGGATGTAGGGCTAGCCAAAAACATTCAGTACTTC.

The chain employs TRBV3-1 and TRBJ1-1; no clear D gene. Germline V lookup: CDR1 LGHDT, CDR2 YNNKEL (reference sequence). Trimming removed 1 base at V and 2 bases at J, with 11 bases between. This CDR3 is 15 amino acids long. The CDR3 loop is CASSQVGKVNTEAFF. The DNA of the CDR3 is TGTGCCAGCAGCCAAGTCGGGAAGGTTAACACTGAAGCTTTCTTT.

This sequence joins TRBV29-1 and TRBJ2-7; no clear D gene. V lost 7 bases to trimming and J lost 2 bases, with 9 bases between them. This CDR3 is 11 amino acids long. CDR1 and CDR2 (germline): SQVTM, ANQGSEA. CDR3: CSASTAYEQYF. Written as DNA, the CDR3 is TGCAGCGCCAGCACAGCCTACGAGCAGTACTTC.

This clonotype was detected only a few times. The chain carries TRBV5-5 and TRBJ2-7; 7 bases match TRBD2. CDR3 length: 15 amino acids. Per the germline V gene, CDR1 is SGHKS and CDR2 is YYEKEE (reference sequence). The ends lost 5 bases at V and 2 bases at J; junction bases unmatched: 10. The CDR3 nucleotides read TGTGCCAGCAGGTGGGGGGGTTCAGGTCCCTACGAGCAGTACTTC. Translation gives CASRWGGSGPYEQYF.

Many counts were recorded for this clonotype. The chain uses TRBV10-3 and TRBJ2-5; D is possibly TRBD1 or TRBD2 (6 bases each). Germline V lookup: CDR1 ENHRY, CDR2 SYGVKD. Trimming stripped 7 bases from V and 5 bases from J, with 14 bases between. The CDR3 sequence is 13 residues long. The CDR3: CAIKDGGGETQYF. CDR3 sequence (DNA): TGTGCCATCAAGGACGGGGGCGGTGAGACCCAGTACTTC.

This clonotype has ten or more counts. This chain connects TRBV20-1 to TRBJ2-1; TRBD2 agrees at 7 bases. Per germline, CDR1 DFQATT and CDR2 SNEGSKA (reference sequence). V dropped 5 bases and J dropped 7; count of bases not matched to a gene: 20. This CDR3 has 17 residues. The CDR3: CSARTTERAGSENEQFF. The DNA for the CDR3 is TGCAGTGCTCGAACCACAGAACGAGCGGGATCGGAGAATGAGCAGTTCTTC.

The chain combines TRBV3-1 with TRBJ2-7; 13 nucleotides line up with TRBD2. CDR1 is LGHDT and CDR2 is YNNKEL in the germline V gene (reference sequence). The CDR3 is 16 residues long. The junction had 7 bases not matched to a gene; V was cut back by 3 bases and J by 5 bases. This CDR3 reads CASSQGLAGSYHEQYF. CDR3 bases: TGTGCCAGCAGCCAGGGACTAGCGGGATCTTACCACGAGCAGTACTTC.

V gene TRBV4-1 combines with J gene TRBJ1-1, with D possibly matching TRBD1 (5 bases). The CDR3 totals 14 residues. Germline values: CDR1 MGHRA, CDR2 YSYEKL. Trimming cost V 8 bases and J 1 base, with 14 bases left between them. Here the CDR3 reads CASGAGGENTEAFF. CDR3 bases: TGCGCCAGCGGGGCGGGCGGGGAGAACACTGAAGCTTTCTTT.

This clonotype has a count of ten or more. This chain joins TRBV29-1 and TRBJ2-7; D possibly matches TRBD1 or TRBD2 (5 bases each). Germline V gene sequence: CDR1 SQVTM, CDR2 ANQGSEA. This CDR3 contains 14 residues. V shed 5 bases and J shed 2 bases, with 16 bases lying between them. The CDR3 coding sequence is TGCAGCGTTACCCGGGGTCAGGGTCCCTACGAGCAGTACTTC. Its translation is CSVTRGQGPYEQYF.

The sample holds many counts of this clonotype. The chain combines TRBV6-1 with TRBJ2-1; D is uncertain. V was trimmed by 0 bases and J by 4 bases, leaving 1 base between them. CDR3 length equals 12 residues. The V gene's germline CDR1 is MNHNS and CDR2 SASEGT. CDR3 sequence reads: CASSEAYNEQFF. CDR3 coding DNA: TGTGCCAGCAGTGAAGCGTACAATGAGCAGTTCTTC.